These 11 T cell receptor beta chains were all obtained from the same sample, sequenced in a study of T cells in Graves' hyperthyroidism and ophthalmopathy. There were TCR beta CDR3 regions amplified from RNA transcripts. The HTBI set primed first-round TCR CDR3 RT-PCR. TCRdb re-analysed the multiplex PCR reads in MiXCR, keeping a single row per CDR3 protein. The table records 400,000 or so distinct CDR3 sequences, over 13% of them present only once. Sequenced sample: blood. These receptors all come from a man between 50 and 59 years old with Graves' ophthalmopathy.

This chain links TRBV29-1 with TRBJ2-1; 7 positions agree with TRBD2. Germline V gives CDR1 SQVTM, CDR2 ANQGSEA. The CDR3 runs 13 residues. Losses at the gene ends were 7 bases for V and 4 bases for J; bases not matched to a gene: 7. The CDR3 region has the DNA TGCAGCGGGTTGGCGGGAGAGTACAATGAGCAGTTCTTC. Translation: CSGLAGEYNEQFF.

This sequence joins TRBV12-3 or TRBV12-4 and TRBJ2-1; weak D call: TRBD2 (5 bases). This CDR3 spans 16 amino acids. Trimming shortened V by 3 bases and J by 4 bases, and 16 bases separated the two germline ends. For the CDR3, the DNA is TGTGCCAGCAGTTTCCGCCTGGGCGGAGGTTACAATGAGCAGTTCTTC. Its protein is CASSFRLGGGYNEQFF.

This clonotype was observed many times. The V and J genes are TRBV7-9 and TRBJ1-2; D uncertain. The V and J ends lost 4 bases and 7 bases respectively, with 13 bases between them. The CDR3 loop spans 13 amino acids. Germline CDR1 is SEHNR and CDR2 is FQNEAQ (reference sequence). The DNA for the CDR3 is TGTGCCAGCAGCTCGCCGGGTCCAAGTGGCTACACCTTC. Residues: CASSSPGPSGYTF.

This clonotype showed up many times. The CDR3 sequence: CAWSVTGRLNYGYTF. The CDR3 DNA is TGTGCCTGGAGTGTAACTGGACGGCTTAACTATGGCTACACCTTC. The chain couples TRBV30 to TRBJ1-2; D ambiguous. V lost 0 bases, J lost 1 base, and 12 bases lay in between. Germline V CDR1 and CDR2: GTSNPN, SVGIG (reference sequence). The CDR3 has 15 residues. The full variable domain, in which reference TRBV30 and TRBJ1-2 provide the parts outside the CDR3, is SQTIHQWPATLVQPVGSPLSLECTVEGTSNPNLYWYRQAAGRGLQLLFYSVGIGQISSEVPQNLSASRPQDRQFILSSKKLLLSDSGFYLCAWSVTGRLNYGYTFGSGTRLTVV.

In its sample, this clonotype was seen many times. The V gene is TRBV18, the J gene TRBJ2-7; D gene unclear. The CDR3 extends over 13 amino acids. V gave up 6 bases and J gave up 2 bases, with 11 bases separating them. Germline V gives CDR1 KGHSH, CDR2 LQKENI. CDR3 region: CASSVGPTYEQYF. The CDR3 DNA follows: TGTGCCAGCTCGGTTGGCCCAACCTACGAGCAGTACTTC.

This clonotype has just a few counts. The CDR3 sequence: CASSSLTGKSYEQYF. DNA for the CDR3: TGTGCCAGCAGTTCTCTGACAGGGAAGTCCTACGAGCAGTACTTC. The rearrangement links TRBV6-1 to TRBJ2-7, with TRBD1 matching 7 bases. Germline CDR1 reads MNHNS; CDR2 reads SASEGT. This CDR3 region has 15 residues. Trimming at V came to 5 bases and at J to 1 base, leaving 8 bases not matched to a gene.

This clonotype has a count of ten or more. The V gene is TRBV28, the J gene TRBJ2-5, with 9 nucleotides matching TRBD1. V shed 6 bases, J shed 5 bases, and the junction held 10 bases outside the gene matches. In germline, CDR1 is MDHEN, CDR2 SYDVKM. This CDR3 comprises 15 residues. The CDR3 DNA reads TGTGCCAGCAGCCATAAGACAGGGGGATACGAGACCCAGTACTTC. This encodes CASSHKTGGYETQYF.

In DNA, the CDR3 is TGTGCCAGCATGCAGGGTACAGCCTACAATGAGCAGTTCTTC. It translates to CASMQGTAYNEQFF. The gene calls are TRBV5-4 and TRBJ2-1; D perhaps matches TRBD1 (5 bases). The ends were cut back, 6 bases at V and 2 bases at J, with 12 bases in the middle. CDR3 length: 14 amino acids. Germline V gene lookup returns CDR1 SGHNT and CDR2 YYREEE (reference sequence).

The sample holds many counts of this clonotype. The rearrangement joins TRBV5-1 to TRBJ2-1; possibly TRBD1 or TRBD2 for D (6 bases each). Between the trimmed V and J ends, which lost 2 bases and 8 bases, there was a span of 8 bases. The germline V gene has CDR1 SGHRS and CDR2 YFSETQ. The CDR3 loop spans 12 amino acids. The CDR3 sequence is CASSFGGDEQFF. DNA for the CDR3: TGCGCCAGCAGCTTCGGGGGCGATGAGCAGTTCTTC.

There are a few counts of this clonotype. The CDR3 sequence is CASSIAETRFDNEQFF. CDR3 in DNA: TGTGCCAGTAGTATAGCTGAGACTAGGTTTGACAATGAGCAGTTCTTC. The V gene is TRBV19, the J gene TRBJ2-1, with D perhaps TRBD2 (6 bases). CDR1 and CDR2 from the germline V gene are LNHDA and SQIVND (reference sequence). CDR3 size: 16 residues. V was trimmed by 1 base and J by 5 bases, leaving 15 bases between them.

The chain is built from TRBV6-1 and TRBJ2-5, with D perhaps TRBD2 (5 bases). The CDR3 length is 16 residues. Trimming shortened V by 7 bases and J by 2 bases, and 20 bases separated the two germline ends. Germline V gene lookup returns CDR1 MNHNS and CDR2 SASEGT. This CDR3 is CASIPWGPRAQETQYF. CDR3 DNA: TGTGCCAGCATTCCCTGGGGTCCGCGGGCTCAAGAGACCCAGTACTTC.